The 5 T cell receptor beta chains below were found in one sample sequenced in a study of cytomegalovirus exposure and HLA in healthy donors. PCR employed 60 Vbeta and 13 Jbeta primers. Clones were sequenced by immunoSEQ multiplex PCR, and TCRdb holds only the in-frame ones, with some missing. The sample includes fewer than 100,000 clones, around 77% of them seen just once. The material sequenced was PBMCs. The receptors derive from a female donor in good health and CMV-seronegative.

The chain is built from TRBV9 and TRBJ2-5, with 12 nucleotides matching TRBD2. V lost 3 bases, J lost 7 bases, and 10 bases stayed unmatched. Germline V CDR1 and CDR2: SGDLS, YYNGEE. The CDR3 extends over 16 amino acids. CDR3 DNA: TGTGCCAGCAGCGCGCAACTAGCGGGAGGATTCAGGACCCAGTACTTC. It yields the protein CASSAQLAGGFRTQYF.

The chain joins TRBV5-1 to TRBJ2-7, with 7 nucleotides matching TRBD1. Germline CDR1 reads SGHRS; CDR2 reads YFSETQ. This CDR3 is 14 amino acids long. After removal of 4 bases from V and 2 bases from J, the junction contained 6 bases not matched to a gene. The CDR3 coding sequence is TGCGCCAGCAGCATCCAGGGGGTACCCTACGAGCAGTACTTC. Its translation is CASSIQGVPYEQYF.

Here the CDR3 DNA reads TGTGCCAGCAGCAAGCGACTAGCGGGAGGAAGCGACGTCCTGACTTTC. Its protein is CASSKRLAGGSDVLTF. V and J are TRBV21-1 and TRBJ2-6; the table names TRBD2, a call not compared with the DNA. TRBV21-1 is described as a pseudogene. The CDR3 is made up of 16 amino acids.

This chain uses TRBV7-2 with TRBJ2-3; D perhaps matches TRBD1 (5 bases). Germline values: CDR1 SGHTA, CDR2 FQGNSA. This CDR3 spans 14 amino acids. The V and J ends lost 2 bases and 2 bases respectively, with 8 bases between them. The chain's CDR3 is CASSLTRDTDTQYF. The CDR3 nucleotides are TGTGCCAGCAGCTTAACCAGGGACACAGATACGCAGTATTTT.

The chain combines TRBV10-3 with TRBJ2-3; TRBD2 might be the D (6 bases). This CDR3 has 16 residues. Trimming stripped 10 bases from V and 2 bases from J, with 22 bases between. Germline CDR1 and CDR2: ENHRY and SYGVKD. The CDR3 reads CATYPTSLLVTDTQYF. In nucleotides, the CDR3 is TGTGCCACATATCCTACTAGCCTTCTGGTCACAGATACGCAGTATTTT.